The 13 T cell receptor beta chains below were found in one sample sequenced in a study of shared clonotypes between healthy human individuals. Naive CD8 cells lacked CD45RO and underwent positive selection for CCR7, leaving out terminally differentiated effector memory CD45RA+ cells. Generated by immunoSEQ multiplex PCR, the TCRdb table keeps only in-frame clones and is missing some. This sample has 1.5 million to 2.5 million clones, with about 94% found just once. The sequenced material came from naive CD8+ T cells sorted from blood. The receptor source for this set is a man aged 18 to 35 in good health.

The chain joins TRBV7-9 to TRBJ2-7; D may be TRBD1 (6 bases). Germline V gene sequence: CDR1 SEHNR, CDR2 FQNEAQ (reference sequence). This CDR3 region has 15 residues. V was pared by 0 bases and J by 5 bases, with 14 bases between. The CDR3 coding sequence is TGTGCCAGCAGCTTAGCGAATGGGGGCCAGGACGAGCAGTACTTC. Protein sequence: CASSLANGGQDEQYF. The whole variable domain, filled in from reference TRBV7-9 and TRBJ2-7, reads DTGVSQNPRHKITKRGQNVTFRCDPISEHNRLYWYRQTLGQGPEFLTYFQNEAQLEKSRLLSDRFSAERPKGSFSTLEIQRTEQGDSAMYLCASSLANGGQDEQYFGPGTRLTVT.

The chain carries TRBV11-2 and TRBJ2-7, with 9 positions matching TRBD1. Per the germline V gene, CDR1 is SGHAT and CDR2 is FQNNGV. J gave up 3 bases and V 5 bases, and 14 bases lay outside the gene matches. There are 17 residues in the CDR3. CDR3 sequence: CASSPGPGTGYFYEQYF. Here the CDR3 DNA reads TGTGCCAGCAGCCCCGGTCCCGGGACAGGGTACTTCTACGAGCAGTACTTC.

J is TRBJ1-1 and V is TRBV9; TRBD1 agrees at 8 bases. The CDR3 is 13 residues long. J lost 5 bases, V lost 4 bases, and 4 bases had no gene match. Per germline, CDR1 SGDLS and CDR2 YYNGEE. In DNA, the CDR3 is TGTGCCAGCAGCCCCGGACAGGGAACTGAAGCTTTCTTT. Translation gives CASSPGQGTEAFF.

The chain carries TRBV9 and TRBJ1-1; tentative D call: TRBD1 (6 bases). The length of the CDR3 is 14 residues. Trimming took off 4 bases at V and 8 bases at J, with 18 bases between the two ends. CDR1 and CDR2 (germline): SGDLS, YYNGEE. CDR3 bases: TGTGCCAGCAGCCCGGGGGCAGACCTGGGGGAAGCTTTCTTT. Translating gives CASSPGADLGEAFF.

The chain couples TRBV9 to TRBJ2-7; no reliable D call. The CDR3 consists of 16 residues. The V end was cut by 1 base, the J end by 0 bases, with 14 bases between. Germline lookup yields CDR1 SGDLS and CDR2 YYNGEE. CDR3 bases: TGTGCCAGCAGCGTAAGTGGAACAGCCAACTCCTACGAGCAGTACTTC. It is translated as CASSVSGTANSYEQYF.

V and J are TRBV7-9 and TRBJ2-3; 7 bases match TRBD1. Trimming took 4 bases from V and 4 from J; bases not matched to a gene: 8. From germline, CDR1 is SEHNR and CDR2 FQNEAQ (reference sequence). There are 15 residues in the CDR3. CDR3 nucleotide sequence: TGTGCCAGCAGCTCGAGACAGGGATTGGCAGATACGCAGTATTTT. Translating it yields CASSSRQGLADTQYF.

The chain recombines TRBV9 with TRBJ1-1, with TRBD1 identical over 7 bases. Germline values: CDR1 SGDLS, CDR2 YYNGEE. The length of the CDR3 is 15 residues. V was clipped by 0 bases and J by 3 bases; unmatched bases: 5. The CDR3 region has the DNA TGTGCCAGCAGCGTAGGGGGACAGTGGGACACTGAAGCTTTCTTT. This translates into CASSVGGQWDTEAFF.

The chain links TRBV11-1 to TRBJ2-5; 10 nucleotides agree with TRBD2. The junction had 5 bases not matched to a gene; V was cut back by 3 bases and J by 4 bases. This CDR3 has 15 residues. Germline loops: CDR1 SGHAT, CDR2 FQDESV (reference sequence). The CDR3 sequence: CASSFPSGGGETQYF. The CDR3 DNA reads TGTGCCAGCAGCTTCCCTAGCGGGGGAGGAGAGACCCAGTACTTC.

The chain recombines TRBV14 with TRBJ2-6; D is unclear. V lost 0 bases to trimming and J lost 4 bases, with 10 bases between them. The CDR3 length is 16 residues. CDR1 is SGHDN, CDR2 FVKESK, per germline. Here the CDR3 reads CASSQERAAGANVLTF. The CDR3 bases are TGTGCCAGCAGCCAAGAACGGGCGGCCGGGGCCAACGTCCTGACTTTC.

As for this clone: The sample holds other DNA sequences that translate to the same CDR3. CDR3 sequence reads: CASRTSSYEQYF. DNA of the CDR3: TGTGCCAGCAGGACTAGCTCCTACGAGCAGTACTTC. The chain couples TRBV6-5 to TRBJ2-7; perhaps TRBD2 as D (6 bases). The V end was cut by 6 bases, the J end by 0 bases, with 6 bases between. Germline CDR1 and CDR2: MNHEY and SVGAGI. This CDR3 is 12 amino acids long.

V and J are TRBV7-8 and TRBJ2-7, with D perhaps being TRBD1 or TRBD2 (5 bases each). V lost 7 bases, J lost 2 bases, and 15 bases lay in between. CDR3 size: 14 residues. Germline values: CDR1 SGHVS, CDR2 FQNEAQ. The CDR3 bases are TGTGCCAGCAACGACCTGGGGACCGCCTACGAGCAGTACTTC. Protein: CASNDLGTAYEQYF.

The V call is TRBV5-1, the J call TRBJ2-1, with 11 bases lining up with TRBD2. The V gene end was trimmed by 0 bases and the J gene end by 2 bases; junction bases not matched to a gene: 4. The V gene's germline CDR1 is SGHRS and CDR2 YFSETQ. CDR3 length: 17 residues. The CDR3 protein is CASSLEASGGTYNEQFF. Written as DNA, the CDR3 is TGCGCCAGCAGCTTGGAGGCTAGCGGGGGGACCTACAATGAGCAGTTCTTC.

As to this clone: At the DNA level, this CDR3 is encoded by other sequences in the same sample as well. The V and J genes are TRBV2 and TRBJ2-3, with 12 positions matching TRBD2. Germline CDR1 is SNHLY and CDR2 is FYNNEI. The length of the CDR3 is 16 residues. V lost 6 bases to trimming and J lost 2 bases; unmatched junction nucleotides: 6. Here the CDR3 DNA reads TGTGCCAGCAGCCGCCTAGCGGGGGGGCTCACAGATACGCAGTATTTT. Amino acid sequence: CASSRLAGGLTDTQYF. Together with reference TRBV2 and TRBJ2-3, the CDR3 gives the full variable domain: EPEVTQTPSHQVTQMGQEVILRCVPISNHLYFYWYRQILGQKVEFLVSFYNNEISEKSEIFDDQFSVERPDGSNFTLKIRSTKLEDSAMYFCASSRLAGGLTDTQYFGPGTRLTVL.